The rows below give T cell receptor beta chains drawn from one sample of a study of T cells in Graves' hyperthyroidism and ophthalmopathy. TCRdb ran MiXCR on the multiplex PCR reads and lists one entry per CDR3 protein. The sample lists a few hundred thousand distinct CDR3 sequences; around 14% were seen once. Sequencing was performed on blood. Receptors originate from a young woman with Graves' hyperthyroidism that later progressed to Graves' ophthalmopathy. The CDR3 runs from the conserved cysteine through the conserved F or W. The D gene is left open where the match is weak. A clone size is listed for some rows: how often the clone was seen (once, few, many), or a class if it is expanded.

clone_size j_call v_call d_call cdr3_length cdr3_nt cdr3_aa
- TRBJ2-3 TRBV6-1 - 16 TGTGCCAGCAACCTCGACTTCGGGGTAAGCACAGATACGCAGTATTTT CASNLDFGVSTDTQYF
many TRBJ2-1 TRBV29-1 TRBD2 14 TGCAGCGGATTAGCGGGCTTCTCCTACAATGAGCAGTTCTTC CSGLAGFSYNEQFF
- TRBJ1-2 TRBV19 - 13 TGTGCCAGTAGTCGGTGGCAGGGACCGGGCTACACCTTC CASSRWQGPGYTF
many TRBJ2-5 TRBV7-9 TRBD1 14 TGTGCCAGCAGCTTCCGGACAGGGAACGAGACCCAGTACTTC CASSFRTGNETQYF
many TRBJ2-7 TRBV6-6 - 14 TGTGCCAGCAGTTACTCAGCGGGACAATACGAGCAGTACTTC CASSYSAGQYEQYF
- TRBJ2-3 TRBV5-1 - 15 TGCGCCAGCAGCTTGGCGACTAGATCCACAGATACGCAGTATTTT CASSLATRSTDTQYF
many TRBJ1-3 TRBV28 - 17 TGTGCCACCGACCCAGCCTCGACCACCCTCTCTGGAAACACCATATATTTT CATDPASTTLSGNTIYF
- TRBJ2-7 TRBV3-1 - 16 TGTGCCAGCAGCCAAGATCTATACGGCGGCAGGGTCGAGCAGTACTTC CASSQDLYGGRVEQYF
- TRBJ2-1 TRBV13 - 15 TGTGCCAGCAGCTTGGGAGCGGCCTATTACAATGAGCAGTTCTTC CASSLGAAYYNEQFF
few TRBJ2-1 TRBV27 - 17 TGTGCCAGCAGTTTGGATGGCGCGGGGCGAGCCTACAATGAGCAGTTCTTC CASSLDGAGRAYNEQFF
- TRBJ2-7 TRBV29-1 - 12 TGCAGCGTTCGATTGGGCAACACAGAGCAGTACTTC CSVRLGNTEQYF
- TRBJ2-1 TRBV5-4 TRBD2 15 TGTGCCAGCAGCCTTAGCGGGAGGGCCGGGAATGAGCAGTTCTTC CASSLSGRAGNEQFF
many TRBJ2-3 TRBV27 - 18 TGTGCCAGCAGCTCCGGGAATAGCGTAAACCCTAGCACAGATACGCAGTATTTT CASSSGNSVNPSTDTQYF
- TRBJ2-7 TRBV16 TRBD2 15 TGTGCCAGCAGCCAAGGTCCTAGCGGGAGCTACGAGCAGTACTTC CASSQGPSGSYEQYF
few TRBJ2-2 TRBV20-1 - 13 TGCAGTGCTCGGAGGTGGTTCACCGGGGAGCTGTTTTTT CSARRWFTGELFF
many TRBJ1-6 TRBV28 - 12 TGTGCCAGCAGCTCCAGGGTTTCACCCCTCCACTTT CASSSRVSPLHF
many TRBJ1-2 TRBV18 - 14 TGTGCCAGCTCACCTCTGAGAGGGGACTATGGCTACACCTTC CASSPLRGDYGYTF
few TRBJ2-7 TRBV27 - 13 TGTGCCAGCAGTCTTATCCCAGGCGCCAAGCAGTACTTC CASSLIPGAKQYF
- TRBJ2-3 TRBV15 - 13 TGTGCCACCAGCAGAGTGGGAGTAGATACGCAGTATTTT CATSRVGVDTQYF
few TRBJ2-5 TRBV3-1 TRBD2 19 TGTGCCAGCAGCCAAAGGGGATGGACTAGCGGGAGGGCTAGGGAGACCCAGTACTTC CASSQRGWTSGRARETQYF
many TRBJ1-5 TRBV10-3 TRBD1 14 TGTGCCATCAGGCACGACAGGGAGGGCCAGCCCCAGCATTTT CAIRHDREGQPQHF
many TRBJ1-2 TRBV7-2 - 14 TGTGCCAGCAGCTTAGAAGGGGGAGCCTATGGCTACACCTTC CASSLEGGAYGYTF
- TRBJ2-3 TRBV7-3 - 14 TGTGCCAGCAGCGGCGGAAAAGGGCCAGATACGCAGTATTTT CASSGGKGPDTQYF
few TRBJ2-7 TRBV6-1 - 13 TGTGCCAGCAGCGTCCTGCCTAGCGCCGAGCAGTACTTC CASSVLPSAEQYF
many TRBJ1-2 TRBV5-1 - 14 TGCGCCAGCAGCTTGGACAGGCGGGAGGAGGGCTACACCTTC CASSLDRREEGYTF